The 28 T cell receptor beta chains presented below share a single source sample, sequenced in a study of cytomegalovirus exposure and HLA in healthy donors. PCR was performed using 60 Vbeta and 13 Jbeta primers. TCRdb keeps only in-frame clones here, not all; method: immunoSEQ multiplex PCR. The sample contains hundreds of thousands of clones, roughly 91% of which appear only once. Sequencing was carried out using PBMCs. The source is a woman between 18 and 30 years old in good health and CMV-seronegative.

The genes are TRBV6-5 and TRBJ2-2, with TRBD2 matching over 7 bases. Trimming took 10 bases from V and 2 from J; bases not matched to a gene: 10. Germline CDR1 is MNHEY and CDR2 is SVGAGI. This CDR3 contains 15 residues. The CDR3: CATQGLAANTGELFF. The CDR3 DNA reads TGTGCCACCCAGGGTCTAGCGGCCAACACCGGGGAGCTGTTTTTT.

This clone was counted once. The V and J genes are TRBV29-1 and TRBJ1-4; D unresolved. Germline V CDR1 and CDR2: SQVTM, ANQGSEA. V was trimmed by 7 bases and J by 8 bases, leaving 17 bases between them. The CDR3 spans 13 residues. The CDR3 protein is CSACGSYGEKLFF. CDR3 sequence (DNA): TGCAGCGCATGCGGGAGTTACGGGGAAAAACTGTTTTTT.

V gene TRBV29-1 combines with J gene TRBJ1-2; maybe TRBD1 (5 bases). V was clipped by 3 bases and J by 1 base, with 12 bases between them. This CDR3 region has 14 residues. Germline CDR1 and CDR2: SQVTM and ANQGSEA. CDR3 bases: TGCAGCGTTGATCAGGACACCTTTAACTATGGCTACACCTTC. Its protein is CSVDQDTFNYGYTF.

This clone has a handful of counts. The chain uses TRBV7-9 and TRBJ1-1; D unclear. Trimming shortened V by 5 bases and J by 4 bases, and 20 bases separated the two germline ends. This CDR3 has 16 amino acids. The V gene's germline CDR1 is SEHNR and CDR2 FQNEAQ (reference sequence). CDR3 nucleotide sequence: TGTGCCAGCAGCCCCGGGGTCGAGGGCGCGACCACTGAAGCTTTCTTT. Encoded protein: CASSPGVEGATTEAFF.

The chain employs TRBV20-1 and TRBJ2-7; D call uncertain. This CDR3 region has 11 residues. In germline, CDR1 is DFQATT, CDR2 SNEGSKA (reference sequence). V shed 3 bases and J shed 0 bases, with 3 bases lying between them. In DNA, the CDR3 is TGCAGTGCTAGGGCCTCCTACGAGCAGTACTTC. Its protein is CSARASYEQYF.

The rearrangement links TRBV12-1 to TRBJ1-5; the D call in the table, TRBD1, was not verified against the DNA. TRBV12-1 is a documented pseudogene. This CDR3 contains 14 residues. The CDR3 DNA reads TGTGCCAGAATCCCCGAAGGGGCAAATCAGCCCCAGCATTTT. This codes for CARIPEGANQPQHF.

This chain links TRBV28 with TRBJ2-7; 7 nucleotides match TRBD2. The V gene's germline CDR1 is MDHEN and CDR2 SYDVKM. The J segment lost 6 bases and the V segment lost 5 bases, leaving 7 bases of the junction unmatched. This CDR3 has 13 residues. The CDR3: CASSPGREFEQYF. CDR3 bases: TGTGCCAGCAGTCCCGGGCGGGAGTTCGAGCAGTACTTC.

This clone occurred a few times. This chain joins TRBV7-9 and TRBJ1-1; D perhaps matches TRBD1 (5 bases). Germline-derived CDR1 and CDR2 are SEHNR and FQNEAQ (reference sequence). The CDR3 length is 14 residues. Trimming pared 6 bases from V and 0 bases from J, leaving 11 bases between. CDR3 coding DNA: TGTGCCAGCAGACGTTTACAGGTGAACACTGAAGCTTTCTTT. Translating gives CASRRLQVNTEAFF. Full variable domain (rest looked up from reference TRBV7-9 and TRBJ1-1): DTGVSQNPRHKITKRGQNVTFRCDPISEHNRLYWYRQTLGQGPEFLTYFQNEAQLEKSRLLSDRFSAERPKGSFSTLEIQRTEQGDSAMYLCASRRLQVNTEAFFGQGTRLTVV.

The count of this clone is one. This chain uses TRBV9 with TRBJ2-1; D is uncertain. The V gene lost 4 bases and the J gene lost 4 bases, with 12 bases spanning the gap. Germline CDR1 reads SGDLS; CDR2 reads YYNGEE. This CDR3 has 14 amino acids. In DNA, the CDR3 is TGTGCCAGCAGCATACGTGGCCAATACAATGAGCAGTTCTTC. Translation gives CASSIRGQYNEQFF.

The rearrangement links TRBV6-1 to TRBJ2-3; D is undetermined. Deletions cut 3 bases from V and 0 bases from J, with 13 bases between. Germline loops: CDR1 MNHNS, CDR2 SASEGT. This CDR3 has 16 amino acids. The CDR3 here is CASSDDNFPSTDTQYF. DNA of the CDR3: TGTGCCAGCAGTGACGATAACTTCCCTAGCACAGATACGCAGTATTTT.

The chain recombines TRBV5-3 with TRBJ1-5; 7 bases agree with TRBD1. TRBV5-3 is flagged as an ORF with uncertain function. J gave up 8 bases and V 4 bases, and 12 bases lay outside the gene matches. The length of the CDR3 is 15 residues. The DNA of the CDR3 is TGTGCCAGAAGCGGTAAGACAGGGATCAAAAAGCCCCAGCATTTT. Encoded protein: CARSGKTGIKKPQHF.

J is TRBJ2-7 and V is TRBV10-3, with 10 bases fitting TRBD1. The V gene end was trimmed by 6 bases and the J gene end by 7 bases; junction bases not matched to a gene: 12. Germline values: CDR1 ENHRY, CDR2 SYGVKD. The CDR3 is 15 amino acids. CDR3 sequence reads: CAIRDATGGAEEQYF. The CDR3 DNA follows: TGTGCCATCAGGGATGCGACAGGGGGCGCGGAGGAGCAGTACTTC.

Only a few counts were recorded for this clone. J is TRBJ2-5 and V is TRBV7-3; 10 positions match TRBD1. Per the germline V gene, CDR1 is SGHTA and CDR2 is FQGTGA. Germline trimming cut 4 bases from V and 4 bases from J; bases unmatched to any gene: 12. The CDR3 runs to 17 residues. CDR3: CASSSSRGQGTGETQYF. In nucleotides, the CDR3 is TGTGCCAGCAGCTCGAGCCGGGGACAGGGGACGGGAGAGACCCAGTACTTC.

This clone was recorded only once. The V and J genes are TRBV29-1 and TRBJ2-1; possible D gene TRBD2, 5 bases. V lost 1 base to trimming and J lost 8 bases, with 21 bases between them. The germline V gene has CDR1 SQVTM and CDR2 ANQGSEA. The CDR3 runs 16 residues. The CDR3 loop is CSVEGPADRHRDEQFF. CDR3 nucleotide sequence: TGCAGCGTTGAAGGTCCAGCGGATAGACACCGCGATGAGCAGTTCTTC.

The CDR3 loop is CASSLSGRVNTEAFF. The CDR3 DNA reads as TGTGCCAGCAGTTTATCCGGCAGGGTGAACACTGAAGCTTTCTTT. This chain connects TRBV27 to TRBJ1-1; possible D gene TRBD1, 5 bases. The CDR3 loop spans 15 amino acids. The V gene lost 0 bases and the J gene lost 0 bases, with 8 bases spanning the gap. Germline CDR1 reads MNHEY; CDR2 reads SMNVEV (reference sequence).

J is TRBJ1-5 and V is TRBV30, with a tentative D call TRBD1 (6 bases). The CDR3 extends over 14 amino acids. CDR1 and CDR2 (germline): GTSNPN, SVGIG (reference sequence). The V gene lost 2 bases and the J gene lost 6 bases, with 14 bases spanning the gap. CDR3 nucleotides: TGTGCCTGGAGTTGGGGGGGGCGCGGTCAGCCCCAGCATTTT. It encodes CAWSWGGRGQPQHF.

This chain links TRBV5-1 with TRBJ2-3; D is possibly TRBD1 (6 bases). V was pared by 2 bases and J by 2 bases, with 15 bases between. The CDR3 has 16 amino acids. Germline CDR1 and CDR2: SGHRS and YFSETQ. The CDR3 DNA is TGCGCCAGCAGCTTTTCCCAGGGGTCGATCACAGATACGCAGTATTTT. Translating it yields CASSFSQGSITDTQYF.

The chain combines TRBV14 with TRBJ2-3; TRBD2 matches at 8 bases. Trimming cost V 1 base and J 8 bases; bases outside gene matches: 2. Germline values: CDR1 SGHDN, CDR2 FVKESK. This CDR3 has 13 amino acids. The CDR3 coding sequence is TGTGCCAGCAGCCAAGCCCTAGCGGGTACGCAGTATTTT. Amino acids: CASSQALAGTQYF.

The count of this clone is one. V gene TRBV4-3 combines with J gene TRBJ2-7; TRBD2 matches at 7 bases. Germline values: CDR1 LGHNA, CDR2 YSLEER. Trimming took 1 base from V and 3 from J; bases not matched to a gene: 6. CDR3 length equals 15 residues. CDR3 in amino acids: CASSQGISGGYEQYF. DNA of the CDR3: TGCGCCAGCAGCCAAGGGATCTCGGGGGGCTACGAGCAGTACTTC.

This sequence joins TRBV9 and TRBJ2-5; 11 bases match TRBD2. J lost 5 bases, V lost 2 bases, and 5 bases had no gene match. Germline values: CDR1 SGDLS, CDR2 YYNGEE. The CDR3 extends over 15 amino acids. This CDR3 is CASSVSGGALETQYF. The CDR3 DNA sequence: TGTGCCAGCAGCGTTAGCGGGGGGGCGCTTGAGACCCAGTACTTC. The whole variable domain, remainder taken from reference TRBV9 and TRBJ2-5, is DSGVTQTPKHLITATGQRVTLRCSPRSGDLSVYWYQQSLDQGLQFLIQYYNGEERAKGNILERFSAQQFPDLHSELNLSSLELGDSALYFCASSVSGGALETQYFGPGTRLLVL.

This clone was detected once. The conserved final phenylalanine or tryptophan is absent from the CDR3, which likely points to a read error. This chain joins TRBV6-1 and TRBJ1-5; 9 bases are a match to TRBD1. J lost 7 bases, V lost 7 bases, and 5 bases had no gene match. Germline V gene sequence: CDR1 MNHNS, CDR2 SASEGT. CDR3 length: 13 residues. CDR3 residues: CASKTGGGQPQHC. CDR3 in DNA: TGTGCCAGCAAGACAGGGGGTGGGCAGCCCCAGCATTGT.

J is TRBJ1-1 and V is TRBV5-1; 11 bases line up with TRBD1. V lost 5 bases, J lost 5 bases, and 11 bases stayed unmatched. The CDR3 has 16 amino acids. Looked up from germline, CDR1 is SGHRS and CDR2 is YFSETQ. The DNA for the CDR3 is TGCGCCAGCAGTCCGGACAGGGGGCAAGTAGAGACTGAAGCTTTCTTT. Its translation: CASSPDRGQVETEAFF.

V gene TRBV5-4 combines with J gene TRBJ2-1, with 8 bases aligning to TRBD1. Unmatched junction bases numbered 4, after V lost 5 bases and J lost 9 bases. This CDR3 is 12 amino acids long. Germline CDR1 is SGHNT and CDR2 is YYREEE (reference sequence). In nucleotides, the CDR3 is TGTGCCAGCAGTTACAGGGGGAGTGAGCAGTTCTTC. It yields the protein CASSYRGSEQFF.

This sequence joins TRBV9 and TRBJ1-1; TRBD1 might be the D (6 bases). This CDR3 spans 16 amino acids. V was trimmed by 1 base and J by 4 bases, leaving 17 bases between them. Germline CDR1 and CDR2: SGDLS and YYNGEE. CDR3 DNA sequence: TGTGCCAGCAGCGTAAGCGGGGGCGCCGAGTCCACTGAAGCTTTCTTT. The encoded protein is CASSVSGGAESTEAFF.

This rearrangement joins TRBV7-6 to TRBJ1-4; D is uncertain. Germline CDR1 SGHVS, CDR2 FNYEAQ. V was trimmed by 5 bases and J by 5 bases, leaving 18 bases between them. The CDR3 consists of 16 residues. The CDR3 sequence: CASSPHVGGMNEKLFF. CDR3 sequence (DNA): TGTGCCAGCAGCCCACACGTAGGAGGGATGAATGAAAAACTGTTTTTT.

The rearrangement joins TRBV18 to TRBJ2-5, with 13 bases aligning to TRBD2. CDR1 is KGHSH, CDR2 LQKENI, per germline. The CDR3 runs 18 residues. After removal of 3 bases from V and 5 bases from J, the junction contained 12 bases not matched to a gene. The CDR3 coding sequence is TGTGCCAGCTCACCTACTAGCGGGGGGGCTAGATCGTCGGAGACCCAGTACTTC. As protein: CASSPTSGGARSSETQYF.

This sequence joins TRBV4-1 and TRBJ2-2; no clear D gene. The length of the CDR3 is 13 residues. Germline V gene data show CDR1 as MGHRA and CDR2 as YSYEKL. V shed 4 bases and J shed 2 bases, with 5 bases lying between them. The CDR3 DNA is TGCGCCAGCAGCCCAAAAAACACCGGGGAGCTGTTTTTT. This sequence encodes CASSPKNTGELFF.

The chain employs TRBV19 and TRBJ2-7, with a possible D match to TRBD1 (5 bases). Germline loops: CDR1 LNHDA, CDR2 SQIVND (reference sequence). Trimming took off 5 bases at V and 3 bases at J, with 14 bases between the two ends. This CDR3 spans 14 amino acids. The CDR3 spells CASSAGQGGYEQYF. CDR3 nucleotides: TGTGCCAGTAGTGCCGGCCAGGGCGGCTACGAGCAGTACTTC.